Here is one TCR beta chain with its context. Its target antigen remains unknown. Nothing much larger sits one base from this clone, and base qualities are not available. The sample comes from a study of T cell repertoires in cytomegalovirus infection (dated by TCRdb to between 2018 and 2021). General notes on the study: The HLA type of each donor mattered for the analysis, because public TCR beta signatures pointed to carriage of CMV infection along with the matching HLA type. Beyond this particular receptor, the publication reports: In the ex vivo response, HLA-C-restricted CMV-specific TCR beta clonotypes were dominant, and in two of eight donors the single most frequent clonotype came from this HLA-C-restricted group. In both this cohort and an independent cohort of over 350 donors, the cumulative frequency of public TCR beta family members distinguished carriers of CMV infection plus the relevant HLA type.

The listed sequencing device is Illumina HiSeq 1500. TCRdb cleaned the public reads at Q25 with fastp, built clones with MiXCR and kept in-frame beta chains. A single entry per CDR3 protein holds the most common genes and DNA from its merged rows. This sample has 600,000 to 800,000 distinct CDR3 sequences in its table, and 20% to 25% of those were observed once. The biggest ten clones account for approximately 8% of the sample. The CDR3 runs 16 residues from the cysteine to the phenylalanine. The CDR3 DNA has 48 bases and is translated from base 1. CDR1 and CDR2 are drawn from the germline V gene: MNHEY, SVGEGT. The V and J ends are trimmed by 3 bases and 8 bases, leaving 20 bases between them.

The clonotype was recovered from a human donor in good health (CMV status not recorded). Some clones in this sample may be carry-over from other donors' samples. The chain is assembled from TRBV6-2 or TRBV6-3 and TRBJ2-1; TRBD2 is perhaps the D gene, given 6 matching bases. The sample comprised CD8+ T cells from PBMCs. The CDR3 region has the sequence CASSYGVSRGLDEQFF. The nucleotides read TGTGCCAGCAGTTATGGGGTGTCCCGGGGGTTGGATGAGCAGTTCTTC.